This TCR beta chain was captured in a study of shared clonotypes between healthy human individuals. Study conclusions and caveats: A handful of donors showed sharing of about 4.7% of naive CD4 clonotypes. Generation probabilities of non-shared clonotypes were lower (relative to those shared by all four donors).

For this clone: Antigen specificity is unknown.

Some clones are missing from TCRdb's copy, which holds only in-frame ones; the method was immunoSEQ multiplex PCR. This repertoire shows roughly 1,000,000 clones, about 84% found once; its top ten account for 0.52%. Trimming shortened V by 5 bases and J by 6 bases, and 8 bases separated the two germline ends. The CDR3 length is 13 residues. From germline, CDR1 is SGHAT and CDR2 FQNNGV. The donors were adults (healthy and HIV-negative) with no recent acute infections or vaccinations. Nashville, Tennessee was home to all donors, who were Caucasian adults. The rearrangement uses TRBV11-2 and TRBJ2-6, with no clear D. The sample taken for sequencing was memory CD4+ T cells from PBMCs. Documented subset: CD45RA-negative fraction. The sequence derives from a man younger than 30 in good health. Some clones in this sample may be carry-over from other donors' samples. Here the CDR3 DNA reads TGTGCCAGCAGCCCTGGGTTGGCCAACGTCCTGACTTTC. Translation gives CASSPGLANVLTF.